This TCR beta chain stems from a study of blood T cell repertoires in COVID-19. Study context: Both acute and convalescent COVID-19 samples were obtained from the United States, Italy and Spain. PBMCs, B-cell-depleted T cells, or T cells were the source of the cDNA or gDNA that made up the material.

Authors' analysis steps: Cell counts per sample came from amplifying reference gene primers. Using immunoSEQ multiplex PCR, the repertoire was profiled, and TCRdb retains in-frame clones only, with some absent. D and trimming were read from the DNA, whereas the V and J calls and clone size are those reported in that table. The sample lists roughly 310,000 clones, roughly 90% occurring once. Germline CDR1 reads GTSNPN; CDR2 reads SVGIG (reference sequence). This CDR3 comprises 16 residues. Between the trimmed V and J ends, which lost 3 bases and 0 bases, there was a span of 14 bases. Sequenced input: peripheral blood. The chain is built from TRBV30 and TRBJ1-4; D is perhaps TRBD1 (5 bases). The TCR comes from a woman between 50 and 59 years old with active or convalescent COVID-19. The CDR3 DNA follows: TGTGCCTGGAGGGACACCCAATACGCAACTAATGAAAAACTGTTTTTT. Translating it yields CAWRDTQYATNEKLFF.